This T cell receptor beta chain was identified in a study of T cell responses to AZD1222 COVID-19 vaccine. Findings and caveats of the study: Spike-specific TCR breadth rose after two AZD1222 doses, and depth rose as well. Targets within unmutated variant regions were reportedly found for nearly half of spike-specific TCRs. There were vaccine-associated CD4 TCRs across spike, dominant at 160-218 and 743-854. Donors were chiefly white British, with a greater number of females, and clonal diversity was perhaps underestimated.

TCRdb's table, derived via immunoSEQ multiplex PCR, lists solely in-frame clones and lacks some. The top ten clones hold approximately 1.7% of a sample with some 200,000 clones, 90% to 95% of them seen once. With respect to this clone: Antigen specificity is unknown.

This material consisted of peripheral blood, taken 28 days after the second dose of the MenACWY control vaccine. The sequence came from an adult who received the MenACWY meningococcal vaccine as a control.

CDR3 sequence (DNA): TGTGCCAGCGGTCTGCCGAGGGGCAGTAGGGACTCACCCCTCCACTTT. It yields the protein CASGLPRGSRDSPLHF. The rearrangement joins TRBV28 to TRBJ1-6; tentatively, D is TRBD1 (5 bases). The CDR3 contains 16 residues. Germline CDR1 and CDR2: MDHEN and SYDVKM. V was pared by 8 bases and J by 10 bases, with 24 bases between.